Below are 5 T cell receptor beta chains sequenced from a single sample in a study of T cells in Graves' hyperthyroidism and ophthalmopathy. TCR beta CDR3 regions were amplified from RNA. Primed by the HTBI set, a first-round RT-PCR was run on the TCR CDR3. TCRdb re-analysed the multiplex PCR reads in MiXCR, keeping a single row per CDR3 protein. This table has about 840,000 distinct CDR3 sequences, 35% to 40% appearing once. Sequencing input: blood. These TCRs come from a young man with Graves' hyperthyroidism.

At least ten counts were recorded for this clonotype. V and J are TRBV15 and TRBJ2-6, with no clear D. Germline assignment: CDR1 LNHNV and CDR2 YYDKDF (reference sequence). V dropped 0 bases and J dropped 0 bases, with 9 bases sitting between them. The CDR3 spans 17 residues. The DNA of the CDR3 is TGTGCCACCAGCAGAGAAAACTGGTTCTCTGGGGCCAACGTCCTGACTTTC. Amino acid sequence: CATSRENWFSGANVLTF. Drawing the rest from reference TRBV15 and TRBJ2-6, the complete variable domain is DAMVIQNPRYQVTQFGKPVTLSCSQTLNHNVMYWYQQKSSQAPKLLFHYYDKDFNNEADTPDNFQSRRPNTSFCFLDIRSPGLGDTAMYLCATSRENWFSGANVLTFGAGSRLTVL.

This clonotype has a count of ten or more. V usage is TRBV7-9 and J usage is TRBJ1-4; 9 positions agree with TRBD1. The junction had 4 bases not matched to a gene; V was cut back by 0 bases and J by 5 bases. The CDR3 is 16 amino acids. The germline V gene encodes CDR1 SEHNR and CDR2 FQNEAQ (reference sequence). The DNA of the CDR3 is TGTGCCAGCAGCTTAGCGGGACAGGGAGGGAATGAAAAACTGTTTTTT. Amino acids: CASSLAGQGGNEKLFF.

This clonotype was found a few times. The V and J genes are TRBV12-3 or TRBV12-4 and TRBJ1-2, with D hard to call. This CDR3 region has 14 residues. The ends were cut back, 2 bases at V and 1 base at J, with 8 bases in the middle. CDR3 DNA sequence: TGTGCCAGCAGTTTAAGACCGAATAACTATGGCTACACCTTC. The encoded protein is CASSLRPNNYGYTF.

The V gene is TRBV12-5, the J gene TRBJ2-5; no reliable D call. V lost 0 bases to trimming and J lost 4 bases, with 12 bases between them. Germline V lookup: CDR1 LGHNT, CDR2 FRNRAP. This CDR3 spans 15 amino acids. DNA for the CDR3: TGTGCTAGTGGTTTGGTACTGATGGTTCCAGAGACCCAGTACTTC. It is translated as CASGLVLMVPETQYF. Together with reference TRBV12-5 and TRBJ2-5, the CDR3 gives the full variable domain: DARVTQTPRHKVTEMGQEVTMRCQPILGHNTVFWYRQTMMQGLELLAYFRNRAPLDDSGMPKDRFSAEMPDATLATLKIQPSEPRDSAVYFCASGLVLMVPETQYFGPGTRLLVL.

This clonotype was counted many times. The chain has TRBV12-3 or TRBV12-4 and TRBJ1-2; perhaps TRBD1 as D (5 bases). The CDR3 length is 14 residues. V lost 5 bases, J lost 5 bases, and 15 bases lay in between. In DNA, the CDR3 is TGTGCCAGCAGTCAAGGTTGGGGGGGTTATGGCTACACCTTC. Translating it yields CASSQGWGGYGYTF.